This T cell receptor beta chain was retrieved from a study of lymphopenia after photon versus proton radiotherapy. The germline V gene has CDR1 MGHDK and CDR2 SYGVNS. The V end was cut by 5 bases, the J end by 4 bases, with 14 bases between. This CDR3 comprises 14 residues. Only in-frame clones appear in the TCRdb table, and some are missing; sequencing was by immunoSEQ multiplex PCR. The sample shows 35,000 to 40,000 clones, over 75% of them seen only once. This clone is a singleton in its sample. The rearrangement links TRBV25-1 to TRBJ1-1; a possible D gene is TRBD1 (6 bases). This TCR came from a man between 45 and 60 years old with gastric cancer. The specimen was peripheral blood, collected from a patient treated with photon-based radiotherapy. The CDR3 DNA reads as TGTGCCAGCAGTCAGAAGGGCAGGGGCACTGAAGCTTTCTTT. This sequence encodes CASSQKGRGTEAFF.